This record looks at one T cell receptor (beta chain) sequence and its context. CDR3 length: 17 amino acids. V was pared by 3 bases and J by 0 bases, with 16 bases between. From germline, CDR1 is KGHSH and CDR2 LQKENI. The data are from a study of blood T cell repertoires in COVID-19. Study-level information: There were acute and convalescent COVID-19 samples, and they came from the United States, Italy and Spain. PBMCs, B-cell-depleted T cells, or T cells provided the cDNA or gDNA that made up the material.

Repertoires were generated with immunoSEQ multiplex PCR, while TCRdb's copy carries only in-frame clones and drops some. The repertoire holds about 130,000 clones, with more than 80% as singletons. V and J are TRBV18 and TRBJ2-3, with D possibly being TRBD2 (6 bases). Sequencing used peripheral blood. The origin of this receptor is an older woman with acute or convalescent COVID-19. The CDR3 protein is CASSPTRRGRSTDTQYF. The CDR3 DNA reads as TGTGCCAGCTCACCGACTAGAAGGGGACGAAGCACAGATACGCAGTATTTT.